This T cell receptor beta chain appears in the sequencing data of a study of T cells in Graves' hyperthyroidism and ophthalmopathy. This clonotype was seen ten or more times. Aged 18 to 65, the patients had hyperthyroidism that was newly diagnosed and had lasted under 2 months. The PBMCs were taken from approximately 9.7 ml of fresh peripheral blood. RNA transcripts gave rise to amplified TCR beta CDR3 regions. HTBI primers were the set used in a first-round RT-PCR of the TCR CDR3. TCRdb re-called the multiplex PCR reads with MiXCR, one entry per CDR3 protein. Altogether approximately 870,000 distinct CDR3 sequences are present, 38% being singletons, with the ten largest covering 7% to 10%. V lost 1 base and J lost 1, with 10 bases in between. CDR1 and CDR2 (germline): SGHVS, FQNEAQ. The length of the CDR3 is 15 residues.

The sample taken for sequencing was blood. V and J are TRBV7-8 and TRBJ2-5, with D possibly being TRBD1 or TRBD2 (5 bases each). The sequence was obtained from a man younger than 35 with Graves' hyperthyroidism. In DNA, the CDR3 is TGTGCCAGCAGCTTAGAGGGACGGTTCCAAGAGACCCAGTACTTC. Amino acid sequence: CASSLEGRFQETQYF.